One and the same sample provided the 6 T cell receptor beta chains below, sequenced in a study of T cell changes during pregnancy in multiple sclerosis. Some clones are missing from TCRdb's copy, which holds only in-frame ones; the method was immunoSEQ multiplex PCR. The top ten hold 2.8% of the sample, which has about 14,000 clones, roughly 93% seen once. Sequences were derived from peripheral blood, sampled in the second trimester of pregnancy. The receptors derive from a female donor in good health, enrolled as a control in a pregnancy study.

The chain joins TRBV6-1 to TRBJ2-5; no clear D. Between the trimmed V and J ends, which lost 2 bases and 4 bases, there was a span of 14 bases. This CDR3 has 15 amino acids. In germline, CDR1 is MNHNS, CDR2 SASEGT. CDR3 sequence reads: CASSERGRGAETQYF. CDR3 coding DNA: TGTGCCAGCAGTGAAAGAGGTAGAGGTGCAGAGACCCAGTACTTC.

V usage is TRBV5-4 and J usage is TRBJ2-1; possibly TRBD1 for D (6 bases). Germline assignment: CDR1 SGHNT and CDR2 YYREEE (reference sequence). V lost 4 bases, J lost 1 base, and 24 bases lay in between. The CDR3 is 19 residues long. The CDR3 region is CASSARFEGVFSSYNEQFF. Written as DNA, the CDR3 is TGTGCCAGCAGCGCCCGATTCGAGGGGGTTTTCTCTTCCTACAATGAGCAGTTCTTC.

The CDR3 is CASSQPGAERGKSNQPQHF. In nucleotides, the CDR3 is TGCGCCAGCAGCCAACCAGGAGCGGAAAGGGGGAAAAGCAATCAGCCCCAGCATTTT. This chain connects TRBV4-1 to TRBJ1-5, with D possibly matching TRBD1 (6 bases). Germline values: CDR1 MGHRA, CDR2 YSYEKL. This CDR3 spans 19 amino acids. Trimming took off 2 bases at V and 1 base at J, with 21 bases between the two ends.

The V gene is TRBV7-9, the J gene TRBJ2-1; D is ambiguous. The V gene lost 5 bases and the J gene lost 0 bases, with 5 bases spanning the gap. This CDR3 contains 13 residues. Germline V gene data show CDR1 as SEHNR and CDR2 as FQNEAQ (reference sequence). CDR3 loop: CASSLSSYNEQFF. CDR3 coding DNA: TGTGCCAGCAGCCTGAGCTCCTACAATGAGCAGTTCTTC.

V is TRBV7-9 and J is TRBJ2-1; D gene ambiguous. From germline, CDR1 is SEHNR and CDR2 FQNEAQ (reference sequence). The CDR3 spans 13 residues. V dropped 10 bases and J dropped 0 bases, with 10 bases sitting between them. CDR3 sequence: CAIPSGSYNEQFF. The CDR3 region has the DNA TGTGCCATACCTTCGGGCTCCTACAATGAGCAGTTCTTC.

The chain uses TRBV5-5 and TRBJ2-4; TRBD2 aligns across 9 bases. The CDR3 totals 14 residues. V lost 0 bases, J lost 5 bases, and 0 bases stayed unmatched. Per the germline V gene, CDR1 is SGHKS and CDR2 is YYEKEE (reference sequence). DNA for the CDR3: TGTGCCAGCAGCTTGGGACTAGCGGAAAACATTCAGTACTTC. Residues: CASSLGLAENIQYF.